This T cell receptor beta chain was sequenced for a study of T cell clonality in common variable immunodeficiency. The V gene's germline CDR1 is LNHDA and CDR2 SQIVND (reference sequence). The CDR3 totals 13 residues. The germline V and J ends were trimmed by 6 bases and 2 bases, with 8 bases remaining between them. The table lists this clone with a few counts. The antigen remains unidentified. The missing CDR3 end, 3 residues past where the read stops, is filled in from the germline J gene. This table comes from immunoSEQ multiplex PCR, and its TCRdb copy is limited to in-frame clones, with some not included. The sample shows 14,000 or so clones, none of them appearing just once. Each donor provided roughly 4.5 to 9 ml of heparinized whole blood. Overall study findings and caveats: Fewer deletions and N-nucleotide insertions were reportedly seen in common variable immunodeficiency TCR beta sequences.

The sequencing sample was made of peripheral blood mononuclear cells. This sequence joins TRBV19 and TRBJ2-1; no clear D. This TCR came from a human donor with common variable immunodeficiency. CDR3: CASSAQTYNEQFF. CDR3 DNA, as far as it was read: TGTGCCAGTAGCGCCCAGACCTACAATGAG.